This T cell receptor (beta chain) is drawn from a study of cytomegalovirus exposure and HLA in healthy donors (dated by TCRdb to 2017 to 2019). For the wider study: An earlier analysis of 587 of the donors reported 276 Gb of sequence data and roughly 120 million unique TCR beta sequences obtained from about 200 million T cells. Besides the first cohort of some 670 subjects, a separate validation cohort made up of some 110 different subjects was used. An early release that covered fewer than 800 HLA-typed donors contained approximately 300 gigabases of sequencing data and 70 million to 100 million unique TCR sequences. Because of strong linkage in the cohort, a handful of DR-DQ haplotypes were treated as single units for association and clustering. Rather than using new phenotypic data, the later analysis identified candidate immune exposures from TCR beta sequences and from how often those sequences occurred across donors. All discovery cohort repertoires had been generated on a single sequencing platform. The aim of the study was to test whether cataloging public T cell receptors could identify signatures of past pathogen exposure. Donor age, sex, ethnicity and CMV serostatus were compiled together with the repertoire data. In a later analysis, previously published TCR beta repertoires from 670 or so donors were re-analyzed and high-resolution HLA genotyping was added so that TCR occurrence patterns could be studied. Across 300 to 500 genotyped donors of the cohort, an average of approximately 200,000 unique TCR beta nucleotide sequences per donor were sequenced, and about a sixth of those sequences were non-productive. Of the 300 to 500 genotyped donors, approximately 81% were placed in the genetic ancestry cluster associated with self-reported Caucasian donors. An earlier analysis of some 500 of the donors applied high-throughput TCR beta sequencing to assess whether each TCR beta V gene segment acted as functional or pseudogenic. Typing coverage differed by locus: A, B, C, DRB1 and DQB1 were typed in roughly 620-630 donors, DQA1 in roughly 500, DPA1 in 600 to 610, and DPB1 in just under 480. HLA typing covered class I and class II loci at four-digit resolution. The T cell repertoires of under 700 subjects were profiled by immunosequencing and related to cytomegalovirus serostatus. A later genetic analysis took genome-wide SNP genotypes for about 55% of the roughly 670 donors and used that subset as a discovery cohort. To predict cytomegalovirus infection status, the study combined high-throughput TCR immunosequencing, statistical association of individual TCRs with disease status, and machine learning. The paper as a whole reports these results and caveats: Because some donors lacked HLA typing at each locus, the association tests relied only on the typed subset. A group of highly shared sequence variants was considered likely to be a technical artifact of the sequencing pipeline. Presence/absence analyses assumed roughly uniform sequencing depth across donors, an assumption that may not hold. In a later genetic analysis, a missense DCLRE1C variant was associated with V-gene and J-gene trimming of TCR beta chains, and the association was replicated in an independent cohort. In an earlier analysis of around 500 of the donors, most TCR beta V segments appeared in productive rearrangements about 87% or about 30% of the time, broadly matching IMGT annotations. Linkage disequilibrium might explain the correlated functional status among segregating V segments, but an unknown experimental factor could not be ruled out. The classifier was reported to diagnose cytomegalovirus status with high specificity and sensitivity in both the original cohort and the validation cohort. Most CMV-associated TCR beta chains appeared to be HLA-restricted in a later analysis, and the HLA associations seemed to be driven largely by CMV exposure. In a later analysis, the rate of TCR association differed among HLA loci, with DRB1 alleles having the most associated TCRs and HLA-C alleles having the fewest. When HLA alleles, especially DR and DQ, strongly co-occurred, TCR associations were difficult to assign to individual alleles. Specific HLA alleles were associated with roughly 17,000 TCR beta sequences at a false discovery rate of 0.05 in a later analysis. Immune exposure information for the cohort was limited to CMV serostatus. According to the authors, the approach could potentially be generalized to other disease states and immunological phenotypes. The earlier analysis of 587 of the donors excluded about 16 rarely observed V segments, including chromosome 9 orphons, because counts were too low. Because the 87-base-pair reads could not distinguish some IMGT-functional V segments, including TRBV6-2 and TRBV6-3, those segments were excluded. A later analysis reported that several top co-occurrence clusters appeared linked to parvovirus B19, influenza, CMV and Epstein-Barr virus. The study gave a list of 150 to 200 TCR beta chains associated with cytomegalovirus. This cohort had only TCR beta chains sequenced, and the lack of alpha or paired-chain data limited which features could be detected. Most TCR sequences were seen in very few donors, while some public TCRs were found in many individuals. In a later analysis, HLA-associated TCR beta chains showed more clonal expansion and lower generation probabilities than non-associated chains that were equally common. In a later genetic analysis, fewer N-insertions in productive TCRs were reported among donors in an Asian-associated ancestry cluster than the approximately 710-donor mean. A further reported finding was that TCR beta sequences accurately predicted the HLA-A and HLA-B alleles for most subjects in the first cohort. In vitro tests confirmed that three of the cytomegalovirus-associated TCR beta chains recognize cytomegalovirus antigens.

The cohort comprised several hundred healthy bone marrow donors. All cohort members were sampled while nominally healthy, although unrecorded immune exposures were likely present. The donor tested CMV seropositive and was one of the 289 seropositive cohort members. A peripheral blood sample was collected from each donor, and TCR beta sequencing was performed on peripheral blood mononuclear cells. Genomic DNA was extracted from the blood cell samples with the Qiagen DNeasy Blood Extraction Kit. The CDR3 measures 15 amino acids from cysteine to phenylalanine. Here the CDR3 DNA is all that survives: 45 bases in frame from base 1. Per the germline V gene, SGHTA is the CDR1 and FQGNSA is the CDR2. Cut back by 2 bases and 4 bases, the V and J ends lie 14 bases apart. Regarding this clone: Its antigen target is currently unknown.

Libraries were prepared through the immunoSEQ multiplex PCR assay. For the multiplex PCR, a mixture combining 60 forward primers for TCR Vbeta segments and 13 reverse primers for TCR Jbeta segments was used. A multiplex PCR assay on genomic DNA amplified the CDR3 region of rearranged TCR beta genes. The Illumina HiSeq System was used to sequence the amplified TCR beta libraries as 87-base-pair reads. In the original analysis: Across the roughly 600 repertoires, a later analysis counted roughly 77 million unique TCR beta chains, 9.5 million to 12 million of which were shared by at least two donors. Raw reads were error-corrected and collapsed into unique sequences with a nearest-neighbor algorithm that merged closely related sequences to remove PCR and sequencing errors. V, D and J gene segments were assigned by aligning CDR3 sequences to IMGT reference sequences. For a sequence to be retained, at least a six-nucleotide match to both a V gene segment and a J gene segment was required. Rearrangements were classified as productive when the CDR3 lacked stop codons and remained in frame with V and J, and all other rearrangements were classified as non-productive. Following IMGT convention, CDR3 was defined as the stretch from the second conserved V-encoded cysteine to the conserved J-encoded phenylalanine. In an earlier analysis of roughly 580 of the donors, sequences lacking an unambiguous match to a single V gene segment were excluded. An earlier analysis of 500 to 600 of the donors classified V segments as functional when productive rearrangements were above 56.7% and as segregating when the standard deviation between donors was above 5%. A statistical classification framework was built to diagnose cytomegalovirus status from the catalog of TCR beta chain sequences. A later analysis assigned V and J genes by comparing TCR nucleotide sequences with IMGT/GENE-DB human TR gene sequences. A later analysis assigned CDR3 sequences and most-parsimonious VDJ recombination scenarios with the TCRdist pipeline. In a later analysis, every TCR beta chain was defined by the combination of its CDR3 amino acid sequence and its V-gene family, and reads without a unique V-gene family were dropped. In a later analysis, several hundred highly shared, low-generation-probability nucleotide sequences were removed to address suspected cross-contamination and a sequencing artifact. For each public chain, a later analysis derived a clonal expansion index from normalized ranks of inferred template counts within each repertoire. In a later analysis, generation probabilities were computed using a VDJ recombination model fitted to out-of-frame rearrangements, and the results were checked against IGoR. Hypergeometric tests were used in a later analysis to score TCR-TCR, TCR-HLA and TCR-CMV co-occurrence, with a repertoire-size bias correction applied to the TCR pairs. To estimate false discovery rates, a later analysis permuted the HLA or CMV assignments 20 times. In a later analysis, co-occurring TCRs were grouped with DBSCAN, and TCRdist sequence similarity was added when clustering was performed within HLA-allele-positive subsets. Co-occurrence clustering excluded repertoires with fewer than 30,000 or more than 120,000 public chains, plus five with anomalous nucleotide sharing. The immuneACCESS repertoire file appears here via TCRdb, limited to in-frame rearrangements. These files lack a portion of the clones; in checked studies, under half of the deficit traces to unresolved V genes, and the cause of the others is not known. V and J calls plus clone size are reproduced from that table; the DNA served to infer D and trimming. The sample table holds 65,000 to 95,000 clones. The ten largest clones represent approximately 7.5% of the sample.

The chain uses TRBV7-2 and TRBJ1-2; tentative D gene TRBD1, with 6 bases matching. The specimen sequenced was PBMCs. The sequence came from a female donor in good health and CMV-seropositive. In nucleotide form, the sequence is TGTGCCAGCAGCTTATCCCCCGGGACAATCTATGGCTACACCTTC. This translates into CASSLSPGTIYGYTF.